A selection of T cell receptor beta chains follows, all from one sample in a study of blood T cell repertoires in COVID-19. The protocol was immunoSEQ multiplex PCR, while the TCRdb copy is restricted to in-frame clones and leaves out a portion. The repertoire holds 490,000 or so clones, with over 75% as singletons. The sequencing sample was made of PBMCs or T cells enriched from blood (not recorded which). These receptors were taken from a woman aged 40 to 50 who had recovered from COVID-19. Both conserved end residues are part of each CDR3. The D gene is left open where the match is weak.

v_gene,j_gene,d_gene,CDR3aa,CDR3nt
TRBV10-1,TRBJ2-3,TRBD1,CASSRDREWDTQYF,TGCGCCAGCAGTCGGGACAGGGAGTGGGATACGCAGTATTTT
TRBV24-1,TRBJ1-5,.,CATSDPRGTGSQPQHF,TGTGCCACCAGTGACCCCAGGGGAACGGGGAGTCAGCCCCAGCATTTT
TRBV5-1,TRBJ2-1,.,CASSPSGDPYNEQFF,TGCGCCAGCAGCCCAAGCGGAGACCCGTACAATGAGCAGTTCTTC
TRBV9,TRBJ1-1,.,CASSVGGLVNTEAFF,TGTGCCAGCAGCGTAGGGGGGCTCGTCAACACTGAAGCTTTCTTT
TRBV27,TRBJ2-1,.,CASSLGTGEPLYNEQFF,TGTGCCAGCAGTTTGGGAACCGGGGAGCCTTTGTACAATGAGCAGTTCTTC
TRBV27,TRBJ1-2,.,CASRLSAVGQIYGYTF,TGTGCCAGCAGATTATCGGCAGTGGGACAAATCTATGGCTACACCTTC
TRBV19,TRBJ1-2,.,CATESPGGGYGYTF,TGTGCCACCGAATCGCCGGGGGGAGGCTATGGCTACACCTTC
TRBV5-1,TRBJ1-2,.,CASSGDKVGANYGYTF,TGCGCCAGCAGCGGGGATAAGGTGGGAGCGAACTATGGCTACACCTTC
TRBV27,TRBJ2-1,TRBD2,CASSSLAGGQNEQFF,TGTGCCAGCAGTTCCTTAGCGGGAGGGCAGAATGAGCAGTTCTTC
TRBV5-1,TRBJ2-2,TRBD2,CASSLMTSANTGELFF,TGCGCCAGCAGCTTGATGACTAGCGCGAACACCGGGGAGCTGTTTTTT
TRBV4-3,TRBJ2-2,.,CASSQELGNTGELFF,TGCGCCAGCAGCCAAGAGCTAGGGAACACCGGGGAGCTGTTTTTT
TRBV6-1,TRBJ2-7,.,CASSEFRLYSSGEQYF,TGTGCCAGCAGTGAATTCCGGCTCTACAGTTCCGGCGAGCAGTACTTC
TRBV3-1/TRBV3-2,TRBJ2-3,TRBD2,CASSQEAWTSGKNTQYF,TGTGCCAGCAGCCAAGAAGCTTGGACTAGCGGGAAAAATACGCAGTATTTT
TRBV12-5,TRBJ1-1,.,CASGLPGGGTEAFF,TGTGCTAGTGGTCTGCCTGGGGGAGGGACTGAAGCTTTCTTT
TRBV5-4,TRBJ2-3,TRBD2,CASSRPTSGTRTDTQYF,TGTGCCAGCAGCCGTCCGACTAGCGGGACCCGGACAGATACGCAGTATTTT
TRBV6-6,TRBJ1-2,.,CASSYSRQADTF,TGTGCCAGCAGTTACTCGAGACAGGCTGACACCTTC
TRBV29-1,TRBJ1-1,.,CSVGTGWVSGNTEAFF,TGCAGCGTTGGTACAGGGTGGGTTTCTGGGAACACTGAAGCTTTCTTT
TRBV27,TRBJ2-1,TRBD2,CASSSPAGGRNNEQFF,TGTGCCAGCAGTTCCCCAGCGGGAGGACGTAACAATGAGCAGTTCTTC
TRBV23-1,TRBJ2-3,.,CASSQSGRF,TGCGCCAGCAGTCAATCGGGCCGGTTT
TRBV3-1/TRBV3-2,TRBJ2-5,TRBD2,CASSFTSGRALETQYF,TGTGCCAGCAGCTTTACTAGCGGGAGGGCCTTGGAGACCCAGTACTTC
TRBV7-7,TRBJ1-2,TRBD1,CASSPRQGADYGYTF,TGTGCCAGCAGCCCCCGACAGGGGGCGGACTATGGCTACACCTTC